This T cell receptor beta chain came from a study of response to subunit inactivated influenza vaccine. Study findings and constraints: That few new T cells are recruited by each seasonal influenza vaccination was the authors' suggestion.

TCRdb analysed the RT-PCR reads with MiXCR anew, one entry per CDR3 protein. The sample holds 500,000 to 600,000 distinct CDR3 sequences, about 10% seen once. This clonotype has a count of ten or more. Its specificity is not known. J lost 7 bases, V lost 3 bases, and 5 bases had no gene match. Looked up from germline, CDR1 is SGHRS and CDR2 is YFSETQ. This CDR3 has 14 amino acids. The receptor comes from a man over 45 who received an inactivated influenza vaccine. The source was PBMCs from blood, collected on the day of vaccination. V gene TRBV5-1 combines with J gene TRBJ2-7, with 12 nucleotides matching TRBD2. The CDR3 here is CASSYPSGREEQYF. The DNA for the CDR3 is TGCGCCAGCAGCTATCCTAGCGGGAGGGAAGAGCAGTACTTC.